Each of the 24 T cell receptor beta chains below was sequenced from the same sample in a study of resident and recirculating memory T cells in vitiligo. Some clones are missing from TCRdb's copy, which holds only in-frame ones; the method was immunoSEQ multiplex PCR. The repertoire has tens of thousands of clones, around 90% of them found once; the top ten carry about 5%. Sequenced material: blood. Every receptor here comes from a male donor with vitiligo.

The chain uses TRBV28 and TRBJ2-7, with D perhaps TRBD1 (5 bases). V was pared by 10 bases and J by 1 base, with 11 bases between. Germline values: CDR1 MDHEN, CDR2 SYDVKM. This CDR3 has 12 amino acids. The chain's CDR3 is CATLDMSYEQYF. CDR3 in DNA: TGTGCCACCCTGGACATGTCCTACGAGCAGTACTTC.

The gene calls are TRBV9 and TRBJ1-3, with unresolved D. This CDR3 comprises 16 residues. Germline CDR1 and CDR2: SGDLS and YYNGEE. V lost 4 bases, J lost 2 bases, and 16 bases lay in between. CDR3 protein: CASSPRQGGTGNTIYF. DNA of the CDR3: TGTGCCAGCAGCCCCCGGCAAGGAGGTACTGGAAACACCATATATTTT.

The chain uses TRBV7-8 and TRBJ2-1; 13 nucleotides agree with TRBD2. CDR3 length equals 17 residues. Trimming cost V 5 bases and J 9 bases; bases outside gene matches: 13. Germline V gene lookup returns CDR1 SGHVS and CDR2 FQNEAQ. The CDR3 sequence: CASSLGLAGARNFEQFF. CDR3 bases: TGTGCCAGCAGCCTTGGACTAGCGGGAGCCAGGAACTTTGAGCAGTTCTTC.

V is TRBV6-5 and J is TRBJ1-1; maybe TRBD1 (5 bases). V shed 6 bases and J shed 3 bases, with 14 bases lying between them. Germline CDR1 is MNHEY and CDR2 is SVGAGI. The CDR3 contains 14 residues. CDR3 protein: CASRTGSGDTEAFF. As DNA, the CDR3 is TGTGCCAGCAGAACCGGGTCGGGGGACACTGAAGCTTTCTTT.

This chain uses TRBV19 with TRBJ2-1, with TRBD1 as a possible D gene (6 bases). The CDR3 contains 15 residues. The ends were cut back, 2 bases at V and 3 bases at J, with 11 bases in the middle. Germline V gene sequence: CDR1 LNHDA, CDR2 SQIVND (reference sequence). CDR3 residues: CASSIPGTLYNEQFF. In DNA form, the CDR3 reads TGTGCCAGTAGTATACCTGGGACACTCTACAATGAGCAGTTCTTC.

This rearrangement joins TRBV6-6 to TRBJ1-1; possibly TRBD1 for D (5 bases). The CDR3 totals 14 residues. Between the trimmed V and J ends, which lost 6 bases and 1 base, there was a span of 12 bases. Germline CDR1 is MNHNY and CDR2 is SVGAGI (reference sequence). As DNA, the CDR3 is TGTGCCAGCAGCTACGACAGAACGAACACTGAAGCTTTCTTT. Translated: CASSYDRTNTEAFF.

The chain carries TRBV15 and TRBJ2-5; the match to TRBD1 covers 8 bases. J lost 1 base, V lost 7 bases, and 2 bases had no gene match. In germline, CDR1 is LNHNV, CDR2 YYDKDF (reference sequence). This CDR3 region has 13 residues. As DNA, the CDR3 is TGTGCCACCAAAACAGGGGGCCAAGAGACCCAGTACTTC. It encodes CATKTGGQETQYF.

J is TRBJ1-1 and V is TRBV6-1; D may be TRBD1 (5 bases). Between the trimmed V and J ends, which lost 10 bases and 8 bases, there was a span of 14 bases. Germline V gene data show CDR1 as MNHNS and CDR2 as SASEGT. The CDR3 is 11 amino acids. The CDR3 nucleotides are TGTGCCATGCAGGGTTTTCGAGAAGCTTTCTTT. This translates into CAMQGFREAFF.

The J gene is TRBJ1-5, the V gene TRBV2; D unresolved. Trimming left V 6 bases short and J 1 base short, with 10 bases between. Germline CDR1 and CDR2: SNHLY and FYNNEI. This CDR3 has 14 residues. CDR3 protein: CASSAAGSNQPQHF. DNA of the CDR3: TGTGCCAGCAGCGCGGCGGGAAGCAATCAGCCCCAGCATTTT.

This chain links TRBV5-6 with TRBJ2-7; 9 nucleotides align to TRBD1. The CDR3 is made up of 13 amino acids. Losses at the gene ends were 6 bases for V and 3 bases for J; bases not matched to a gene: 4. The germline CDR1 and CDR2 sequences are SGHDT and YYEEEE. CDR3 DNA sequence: TGTGCCAGCACTCGGACAGGGGTCTACGAGCAGTACTTC. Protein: CASTRTGVYEQYF. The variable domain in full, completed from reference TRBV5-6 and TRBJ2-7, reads DAGVTQSPTHLIKTRGQQVTLRCSPKSGHDTVSWYQQALGQGPQFIFQYYEEEERQRGNFPDRFSGHQFPNYSSELNVNALLLGDSALYLCASTRTGVYEQYFGPGTRLTVT.

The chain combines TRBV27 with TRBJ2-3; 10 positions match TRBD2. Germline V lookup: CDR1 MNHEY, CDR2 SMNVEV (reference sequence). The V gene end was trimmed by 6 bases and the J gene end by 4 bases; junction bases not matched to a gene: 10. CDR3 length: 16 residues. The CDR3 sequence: CASSPGTSVPPDTQYF. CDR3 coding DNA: TGTGCCAGCAGCCCAGGGACTAGCGTCCCCCCAGATACGCAGTATTTT.

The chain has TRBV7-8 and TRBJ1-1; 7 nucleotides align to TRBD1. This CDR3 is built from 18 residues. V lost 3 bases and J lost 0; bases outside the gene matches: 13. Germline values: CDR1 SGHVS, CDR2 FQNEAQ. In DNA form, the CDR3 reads TGTGCCAGCAGCTTGTTAAATTCGGCAGGGGGGATGAACACTGAAGCTTTCTTT. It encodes CASSLLNSAGGMNTEAFF.

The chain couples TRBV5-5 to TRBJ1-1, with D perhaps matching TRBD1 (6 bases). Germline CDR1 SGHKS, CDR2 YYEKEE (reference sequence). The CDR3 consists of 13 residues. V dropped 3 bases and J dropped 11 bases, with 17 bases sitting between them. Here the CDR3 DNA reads TGTGCCAGCAGCTGGTCTGGGGGCAATGAGGCTTTCTTT. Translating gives CASSWSGGNEAFF. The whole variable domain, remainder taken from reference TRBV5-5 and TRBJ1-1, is DAGVTQSPTHLIKTRGQQVTLRCSPISGHKSVSWYQQVLGQGPQFIFQYYEKEERGRGNFPDRFSARQFPNYSSELNVNALLLGDSALYLCASSWSGGNEAFFGQGTRLTVV.

The CDR3 loop reads CASSLYGQGAGELFF. The CDR3 DNA is TGTGCCAGCAGTTTATACGGACAGGGGGCCGGGGAGCTGTTTTTT. This chain joins TRBV28 and TRBJ2-2; 10 nucleotides line up with TRBD1. CDR1 and CDR2 (germline): MDHEN, SYDVKM. The V gene end was trimmed by 1 base and the J gene end by 6 bases; junction bases not matched to a gene: 2. CDR3 length: 15 amino acids.

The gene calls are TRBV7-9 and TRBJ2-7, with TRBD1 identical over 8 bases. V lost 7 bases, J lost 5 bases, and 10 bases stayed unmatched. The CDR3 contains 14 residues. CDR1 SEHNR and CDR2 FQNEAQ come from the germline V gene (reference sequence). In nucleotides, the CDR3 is TGTGCCAGCACCCCAGGGGGCAGGATCGACGAGCAGTACTTC. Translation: CASTPGGRIDEQYF.

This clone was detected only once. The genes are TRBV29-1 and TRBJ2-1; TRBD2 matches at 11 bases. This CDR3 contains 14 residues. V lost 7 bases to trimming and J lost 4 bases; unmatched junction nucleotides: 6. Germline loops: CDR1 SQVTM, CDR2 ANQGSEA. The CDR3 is CSAGTSGGYNEQFF. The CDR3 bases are TGCAGCGCAGGGACTAGCGGAGGATACAATGAGCAGTTCTTC.

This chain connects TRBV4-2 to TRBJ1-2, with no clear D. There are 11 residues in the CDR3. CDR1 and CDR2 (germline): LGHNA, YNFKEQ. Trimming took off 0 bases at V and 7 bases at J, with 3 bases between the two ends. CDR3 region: CASSQDGGYTF. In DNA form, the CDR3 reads TGTGCCAGCAGCCAAGACGGTGGCTACACCTTC.

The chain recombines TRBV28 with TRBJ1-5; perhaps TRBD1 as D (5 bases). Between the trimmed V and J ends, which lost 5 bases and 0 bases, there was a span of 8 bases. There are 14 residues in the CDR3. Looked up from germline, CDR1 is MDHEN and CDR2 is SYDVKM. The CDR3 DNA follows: TGTGCCAGCAGTCAGGGTGGTAGCAATCAGCCCCAGCATTTT. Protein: CASSQGGSNQPQHF.

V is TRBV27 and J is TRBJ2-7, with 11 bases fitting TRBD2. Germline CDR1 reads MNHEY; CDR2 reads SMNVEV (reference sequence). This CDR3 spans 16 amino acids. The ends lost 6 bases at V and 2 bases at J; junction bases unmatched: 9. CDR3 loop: CASRAAGTSGTYEQYF. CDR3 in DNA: TGTGCCAGCAGGGCAGCCGGGACTAGCGGAACCTACGAGCAGTACTTC.

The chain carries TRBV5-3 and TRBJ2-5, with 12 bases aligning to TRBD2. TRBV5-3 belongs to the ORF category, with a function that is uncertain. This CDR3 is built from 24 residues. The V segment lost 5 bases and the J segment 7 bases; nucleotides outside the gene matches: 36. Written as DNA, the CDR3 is TGTGCCAGAAGTCGCCCGGGGCCCGGGACTAGCGGGCCCAGGGGCCCTGAAAAGGGGGGGACCCAGTACTTC. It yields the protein CARSRPGPGTSGPRGPEKGGTQYF.

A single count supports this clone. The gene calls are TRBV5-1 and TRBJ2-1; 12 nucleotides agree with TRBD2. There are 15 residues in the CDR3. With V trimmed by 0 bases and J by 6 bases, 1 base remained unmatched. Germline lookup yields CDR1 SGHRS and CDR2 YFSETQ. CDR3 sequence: CASSLELAGGNEQFF. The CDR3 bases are TGCGCCAGCAGCTTGGAACTAGCGGGAGGCAATGAGCAGTTCTTC.

The CDR3 reads CASSNHNQGASNYGYTF. The CDR3 nucleotides read TGTGCCAGCAGCAACCATAACCAGGGGGCATCTAACTATGGCTACACCTTC. The chain couples TRBV21-1 to TRBJ1-2; the table's D gene call, TRBD1, was not cross checked with the DNA. TRBV21-1 is assigned pseudogene status. The CDR3 extends over 17 amino acids.

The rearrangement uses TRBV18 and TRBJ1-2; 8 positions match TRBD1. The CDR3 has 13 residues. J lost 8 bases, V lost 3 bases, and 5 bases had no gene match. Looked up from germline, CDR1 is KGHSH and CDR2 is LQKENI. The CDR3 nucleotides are TGTGCCAGCTCACCGGACAGGGAAGGAGGCTACACCTTC. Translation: CASSPDREGGYTF.

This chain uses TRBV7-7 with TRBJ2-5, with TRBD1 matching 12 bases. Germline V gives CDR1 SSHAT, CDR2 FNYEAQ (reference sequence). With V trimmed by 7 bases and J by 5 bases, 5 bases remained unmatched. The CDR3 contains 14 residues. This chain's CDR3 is CASTPGQGAETQYF. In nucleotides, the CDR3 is TGTGCCAGCACACCGGGACAGGGGGCTGAGACCCAGTACTTC. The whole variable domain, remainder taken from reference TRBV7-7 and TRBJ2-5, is GAGVSQSPRYKVTKRGQDVTLRCDPISSHATLYWYQQALGQGPEFLTYFNYEAQPDKSGLPSDRFSAERPEGSISTLTIQRTEQRDSAMYRCASTPGQGAETQYFGPGTRLLVL.